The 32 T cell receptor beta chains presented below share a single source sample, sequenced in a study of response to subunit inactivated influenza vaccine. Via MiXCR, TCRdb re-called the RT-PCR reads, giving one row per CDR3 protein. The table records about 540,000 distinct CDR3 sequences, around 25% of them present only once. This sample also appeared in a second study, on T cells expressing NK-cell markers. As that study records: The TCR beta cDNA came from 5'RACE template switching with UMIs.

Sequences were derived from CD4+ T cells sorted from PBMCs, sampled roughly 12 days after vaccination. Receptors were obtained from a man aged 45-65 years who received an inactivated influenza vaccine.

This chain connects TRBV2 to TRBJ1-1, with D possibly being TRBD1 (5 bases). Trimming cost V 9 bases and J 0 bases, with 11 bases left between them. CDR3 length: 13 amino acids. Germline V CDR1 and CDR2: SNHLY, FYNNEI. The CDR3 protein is CASSTEMNTEAFF. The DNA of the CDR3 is TGTGCCAGTTCGACAGAGATGAACACTGAAGCTTTCTTT.

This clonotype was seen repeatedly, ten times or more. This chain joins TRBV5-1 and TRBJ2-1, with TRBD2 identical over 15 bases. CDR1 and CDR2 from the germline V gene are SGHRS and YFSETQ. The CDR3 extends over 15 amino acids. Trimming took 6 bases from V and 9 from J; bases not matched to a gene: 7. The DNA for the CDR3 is TGCGCCAGCACTCGGACTAGCGGGGGGGATGGTGAGCAGTTCTTC. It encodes CASTRTSGGDGEQFF.

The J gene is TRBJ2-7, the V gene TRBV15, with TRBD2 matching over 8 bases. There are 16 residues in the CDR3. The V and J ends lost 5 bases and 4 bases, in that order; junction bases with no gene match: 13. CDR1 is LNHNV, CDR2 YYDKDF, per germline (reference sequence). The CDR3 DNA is TGTGCCACCAGCGAGGATAGATACACTAGCGGTTACGAGCAGTACTTC. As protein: CATSEDRYTSGYEQYF. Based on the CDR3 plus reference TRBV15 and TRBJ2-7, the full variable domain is DAMVIQNPRYQVTQFGKPVTLSCSQTLNHNVMYWYQQKSSQAPKLLFHYYDKDFNNEADTPDNFQSRRPNTSFCFLDIRSPGLGDTAMYLCATSEDRYTSGYEQYFGPGTRLTVT.

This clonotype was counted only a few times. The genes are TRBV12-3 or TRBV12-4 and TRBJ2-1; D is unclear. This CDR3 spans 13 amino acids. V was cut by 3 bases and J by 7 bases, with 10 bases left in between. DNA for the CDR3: TGTGCCAGCAGTTTGTCGGGTTTAAATGAGCAGTTCTTC. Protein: CASSLSGLNEQFF.

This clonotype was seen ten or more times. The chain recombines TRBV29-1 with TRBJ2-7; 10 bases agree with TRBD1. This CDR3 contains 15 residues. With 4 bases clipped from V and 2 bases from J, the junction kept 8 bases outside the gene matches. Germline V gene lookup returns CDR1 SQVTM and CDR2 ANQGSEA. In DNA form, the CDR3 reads TGCAGCGTTGCTCCTACGGGACAGGGGACCTACGAGCAGTACTTC. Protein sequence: CSVAPTGQGTYEQYF.

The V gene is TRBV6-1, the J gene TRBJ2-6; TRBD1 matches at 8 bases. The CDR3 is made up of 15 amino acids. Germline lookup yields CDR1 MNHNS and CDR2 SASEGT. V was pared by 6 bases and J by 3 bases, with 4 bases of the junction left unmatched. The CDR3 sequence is CASRRTGSGANVLTF. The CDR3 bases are TGTGCCAGCAGAAGGACAGGGAGTGGGGCCAACGTCCTGACTTTC.

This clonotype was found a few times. CDR3 residues: CASRGTAEQYF. CDR3 DNA: TGTGCCAGCAGGGGGACAGCCGAGCAGTACTTC. The chain carries TRBV12-3 or TRBV12-4 and TRBJ2-7, with 7 bases lining up with TRBD1. The CDR3 runs to 11 residues. J gave up 6 bases and V 6 bases, and 2 bases lay outside the gene matches.

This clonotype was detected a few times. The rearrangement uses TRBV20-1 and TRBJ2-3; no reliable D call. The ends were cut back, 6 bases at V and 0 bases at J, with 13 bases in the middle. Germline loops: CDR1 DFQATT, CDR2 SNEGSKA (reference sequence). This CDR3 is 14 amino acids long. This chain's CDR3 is CSAKTLTSTDTQYF. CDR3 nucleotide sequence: TGCAGTGCCAAAACTCTTACTAGCACAGATACGCAGTATTTT.

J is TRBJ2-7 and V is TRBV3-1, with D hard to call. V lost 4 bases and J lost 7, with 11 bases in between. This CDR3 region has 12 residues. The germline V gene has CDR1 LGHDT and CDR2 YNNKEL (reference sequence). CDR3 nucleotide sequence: TGTGCCAGCAGCCCCGCTAGTCTGGAGCAGTACTTC. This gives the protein CASSPASLEQYF.

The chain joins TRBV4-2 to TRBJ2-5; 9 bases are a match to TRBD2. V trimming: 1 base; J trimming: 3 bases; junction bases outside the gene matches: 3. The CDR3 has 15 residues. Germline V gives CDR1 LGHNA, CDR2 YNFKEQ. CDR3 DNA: TGTGCCAGCAGCCAAGCGACTAGCGGTAAAGAGACCCAGTACTTC. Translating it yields CASSQATSGKETQYF.

CDR3 protein: CASSPRAAASTDTQYF. The CDR3 DNA follows: TGTGCCAGCAGCCCCCGGGCGGCCGCTAGCACAGATACGCAGTATTTT. This rearrangement joins TRBV3-1 to TRBJ2-3; D remains unclear. CDR1 and CDR2 from the germline V gene are LGHDT and YNNKEL (reference sequence). V lost 4 bases and J 0 bases, leaving 14 bases between the germline ends. CDR3 length: 16 residues.

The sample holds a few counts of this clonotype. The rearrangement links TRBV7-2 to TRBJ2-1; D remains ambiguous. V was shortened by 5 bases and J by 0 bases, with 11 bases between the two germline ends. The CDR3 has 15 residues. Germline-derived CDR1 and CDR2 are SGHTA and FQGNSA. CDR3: CASSPQTSSYNEQFF. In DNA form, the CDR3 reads TGTGCCAGCAGCCCACAAACGAGCTCCTACAATGAGCAGTTCTTC.

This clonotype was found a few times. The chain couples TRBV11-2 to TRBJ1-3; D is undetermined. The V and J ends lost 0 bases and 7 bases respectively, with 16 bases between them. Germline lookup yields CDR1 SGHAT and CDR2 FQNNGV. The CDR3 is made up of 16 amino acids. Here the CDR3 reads CASSLDWAGGMNTIYF. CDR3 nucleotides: TGTGCCAGCAGCTTAGATTGGGCAGGAGGGATGAACACCATATATTTT.

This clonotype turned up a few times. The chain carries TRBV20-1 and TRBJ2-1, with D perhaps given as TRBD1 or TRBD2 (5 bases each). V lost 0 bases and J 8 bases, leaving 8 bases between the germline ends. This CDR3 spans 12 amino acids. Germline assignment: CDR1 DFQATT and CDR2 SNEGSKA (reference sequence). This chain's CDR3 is CSARDRGDEQFF. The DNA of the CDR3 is TGCAGTGCTAGAGATCGAGGGGATGAGCAGTTCTTC.

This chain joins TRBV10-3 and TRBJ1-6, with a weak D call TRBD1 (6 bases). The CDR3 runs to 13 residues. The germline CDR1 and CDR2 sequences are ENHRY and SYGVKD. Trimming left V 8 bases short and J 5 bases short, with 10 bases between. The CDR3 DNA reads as TGTGCCATCCAGGGGATGGATAATTCACCCCTCCACTTT. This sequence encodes CAIQGMDNSPLHF.

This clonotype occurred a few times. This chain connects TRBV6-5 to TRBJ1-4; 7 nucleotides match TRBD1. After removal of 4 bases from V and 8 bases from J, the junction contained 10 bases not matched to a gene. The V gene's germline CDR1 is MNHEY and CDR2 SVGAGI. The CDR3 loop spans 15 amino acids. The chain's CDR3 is CASSFSGTAGEKLFF. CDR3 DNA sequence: TGTGCCAGCAGTTTCTCCGGGACAGCCGGGGAAAAACTGTTTTTT.

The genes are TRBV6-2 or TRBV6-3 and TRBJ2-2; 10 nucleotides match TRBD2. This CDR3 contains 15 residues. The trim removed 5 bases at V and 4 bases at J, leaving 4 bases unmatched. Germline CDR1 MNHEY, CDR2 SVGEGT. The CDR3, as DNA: TGTGCCAGCAGTGTTACTAGCGGGGTCACCGGGGAGCTGTTTTTT. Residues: CASSVTSGVTGELFF.

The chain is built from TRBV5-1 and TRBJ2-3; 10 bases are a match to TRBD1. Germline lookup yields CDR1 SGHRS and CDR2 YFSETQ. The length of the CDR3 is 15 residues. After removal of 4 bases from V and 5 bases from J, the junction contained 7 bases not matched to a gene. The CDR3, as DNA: TGCGCCAGCAGCCCAGACAGGGGGCGCGGAGATACGCAGTATTTT. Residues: CASSPDRGRGDTQYF.

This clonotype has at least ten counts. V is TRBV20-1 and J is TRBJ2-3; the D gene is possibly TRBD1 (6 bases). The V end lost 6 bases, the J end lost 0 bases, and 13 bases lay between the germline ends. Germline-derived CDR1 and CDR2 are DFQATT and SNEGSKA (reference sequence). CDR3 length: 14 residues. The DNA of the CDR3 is TGCAGTGCCGTACGGACAGCTAGCACAGATACGCAGTATTTT. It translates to CSAVRTASTDTQYF.

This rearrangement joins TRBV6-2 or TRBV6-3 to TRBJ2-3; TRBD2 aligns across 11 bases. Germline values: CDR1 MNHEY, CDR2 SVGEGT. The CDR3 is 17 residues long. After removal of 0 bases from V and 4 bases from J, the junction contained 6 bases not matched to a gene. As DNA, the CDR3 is TGTGCCAGCAGTTACTCATATCTAGCGGGAGGACCAGATACGCAGTATTTT. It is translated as CASSYSYLAGGPDTQYF.

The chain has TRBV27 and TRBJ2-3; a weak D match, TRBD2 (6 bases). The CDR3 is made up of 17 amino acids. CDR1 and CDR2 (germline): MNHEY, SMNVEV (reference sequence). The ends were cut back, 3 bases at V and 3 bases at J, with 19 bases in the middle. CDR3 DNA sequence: TGTGCCAGCAGTTTCTTGAGACCGGCGGGAAGGACAGATACGCAGTATTTT. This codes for CASSFLRPAGRTDTQYF.

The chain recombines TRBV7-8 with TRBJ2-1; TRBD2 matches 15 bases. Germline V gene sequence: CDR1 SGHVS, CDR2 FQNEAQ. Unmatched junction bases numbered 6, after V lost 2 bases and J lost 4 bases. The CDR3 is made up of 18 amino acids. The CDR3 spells CASSLPGLAGGLYNEQFF. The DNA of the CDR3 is TGTGCCAGCAGCTTACCCGGACTAGCGGGAGGGTTGTACAATGAGCAGTTCTTC.

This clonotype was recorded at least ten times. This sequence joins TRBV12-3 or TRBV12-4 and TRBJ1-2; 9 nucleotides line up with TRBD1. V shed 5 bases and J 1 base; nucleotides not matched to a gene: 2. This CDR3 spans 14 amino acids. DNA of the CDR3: TGTGCCAGCAGTGGACAGGGGTTTAACTATGGCTACACCTTC. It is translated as CASSGQGFNYGYTF.

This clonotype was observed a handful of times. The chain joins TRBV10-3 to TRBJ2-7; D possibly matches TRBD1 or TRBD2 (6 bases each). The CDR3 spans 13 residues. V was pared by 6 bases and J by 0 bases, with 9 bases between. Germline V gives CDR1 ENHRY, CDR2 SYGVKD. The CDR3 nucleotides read TGTGCCATCAGGGAGGGGGGCTCCTACGAGCAGTACTTC. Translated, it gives CAIREGGSYEQYF.

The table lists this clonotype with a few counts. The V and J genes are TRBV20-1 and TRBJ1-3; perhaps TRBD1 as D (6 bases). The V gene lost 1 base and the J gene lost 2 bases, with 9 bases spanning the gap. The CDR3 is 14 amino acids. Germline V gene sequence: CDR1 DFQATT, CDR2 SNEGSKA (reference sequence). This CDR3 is CSARARGAGNTIYF. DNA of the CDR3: TGCAGTGCTAGAGCCAGGGGCGCTGGAAACACCATATATTTT.

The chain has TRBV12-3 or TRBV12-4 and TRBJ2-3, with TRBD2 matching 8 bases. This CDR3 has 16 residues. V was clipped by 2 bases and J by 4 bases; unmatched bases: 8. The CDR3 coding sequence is TGTGCCAGCAGTTTATCAGCGCGACTAGCGCCAGATACGCAGTATTTT. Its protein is CASSLSARLAPDTQYF.

The DNA of the CDR3 is TGCGCCAGCAGCTTGGTTGGACAGCTTGAATACGAGCAGTACTTC. Translation: CASSLVGQLEYEQYF. V and J are TRBV5-1 and TRBJ2-7; tentative D call: TRBD1 (6 bases). Germline CDR1 is SGHRS and CDR2 is YFSETQ. The CDR3 is 15 residues long. The V gene lost 0 bases and the J gene lost 4 bases, with 14 bases spanning the gap.

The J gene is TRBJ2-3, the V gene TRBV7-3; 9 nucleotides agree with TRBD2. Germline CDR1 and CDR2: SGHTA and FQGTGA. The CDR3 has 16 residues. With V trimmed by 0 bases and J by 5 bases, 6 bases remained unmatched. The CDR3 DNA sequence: TGTGCCAGCAGCTTAACTAGCGGGAGAGGAGTAGATACGCAGTATTTT. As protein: CASSLTSGRGVDTQYF.

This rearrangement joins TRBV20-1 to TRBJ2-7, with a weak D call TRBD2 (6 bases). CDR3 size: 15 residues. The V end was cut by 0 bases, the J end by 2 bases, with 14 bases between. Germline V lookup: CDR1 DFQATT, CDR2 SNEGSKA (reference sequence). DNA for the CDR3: TGCAGTGCTAGAGATAGGAGGGGCCTAGCCTACGAGCAGTACTTC. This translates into CSARDRRGLAYEQYF.

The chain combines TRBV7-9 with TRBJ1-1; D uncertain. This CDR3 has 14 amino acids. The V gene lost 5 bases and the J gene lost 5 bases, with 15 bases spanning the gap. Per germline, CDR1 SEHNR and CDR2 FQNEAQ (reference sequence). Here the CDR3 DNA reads TGTGCCAGCAGCCCCATCCTTCAGATAACTGAAGCTTTCTTT. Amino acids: CASSPILQITEAFF.

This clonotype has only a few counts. The CDR3 loop is CATSREVPYEQYF. The CDR3 nucleotides are TGTGCCACCAGCAGAGAGGTCCCCTACGAGCAGTACTTC. The chain is built from TRBV15 and TRBJ2-7; D not certain. The CDR3 runs to 13 residues. Trimming left V 0 bases short and J 2 bases short, with 5 bases between. CDR1 LNHNV and CDR2 YYDKDF come from the germline V gene (reference sequence).

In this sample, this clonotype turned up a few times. The CDR3 DNA sequence: TGTGCCAGCAGCCCTCACCCCGGAAATGGGGCCAACGTCCTGACTTTC. Translation gives CASSPHPGNGANVLTF. The chain carries TRBV6-1 and TRBJ2-6; D is ambiguous. CDR3 length: 16 residues. Trimming stripped 6 bases from V and 3 bases from J, with 15 bases between. Germline V gene data show CDR1 as MNHNS and CDR2 as SASEGT.